Listed here are 18 T cell receptor beta chains from one sample, sequenced in a study of blood T cell repertoires in COVID-19 (dated by TCRdb to 2020 to 2022). The protocol used for the library was the immunoSEQ multiplex PCR assay. TCRdb carries this immuneACCESS record with in-frame sequences only. Its versions omit some clonotypes, under half of them owing to an unresolved V gene in the studies checked, with the rest unexplained. For this sample there are 150,000 to 200,000 clones; 70% to 90% appear just once. The ten largest clones capture roughly 9.1% of the sample. Material for sequencing was peripheral blood. The receptors stem from a man aged 45-60 years with active or convalescent COVID-19.

CDR3 DNA sequence: TGCGCCAGCAGCTCGACAGGGGCAGGAGATCAGCCCCAGCATTTT. Protein product: CASSSTGAGDQPQHF. V usage is TRBV5-1 and J usage is TRBJ1-5, with 8 positions matching TRBD1. Germline V gene data show CDR1 as SGHRS and CDR2 as YFSETQ. The CDR3 is 15 amino acids. The J segment lost 5 bases and the V segment lost 3 bases, leaving 7 bases of the junction unmatched. The full variable domain, its missing parts supplied by reference TRBV5-1 and TRBJ1-5, is KAGVTQTPRYLIKTRGQQVTLSCSPISGHRSVSWYQQTPGQGLQFLFEYFSETQRNKGNFPGRFSGRQFSNSRSEMNVSTLELGDSALYLCASSSTGAGDQPQHFGDGTRLSIL.

The chain links TRBV7-9 to TRBJ1-2; 8 positions agree with TRBD1. The V gene end was trimmed by 5 bases and the J gene end by 6 bases; junction bases not matched to a gene: 11. CDR3 length equals 15 residues. Germline V CDR1 and CDR2: SEHNR, FQNEAQ (reference sequence). The CDR3: CASSRLGTGRDGYTF. The CDR3 region has the DNA TGTGCCAGCAGCAGACTCGGGACAGGACGCGATGGCTACACCTTC.

The genes are TRBV10-1 and TRBJ2-7, with TRBD1 matching over 9 bases. Germline lookup yields CDR1 WNHNN and CDR2 SYGVQD (reference sequence). Trimming at V came to 3 bases and at J to 1 base, leaving 1 base not matched to a gene. This CDR3 comprises 14 residues. As DNA, the CDR3 is TGCGCCAGCAGTGAAGGGACAGGGTCCTACGAGCAGTACTTC. This encodes CASSEGTGSYEQYF.

This clone was observed a few times. The chain is built from TRBV11-3 and TRBJ1-1, with 9 bases fitting TRBD1. This CDR3 has 14 amino acids. Germline-derived CDR1 and CDR2 are SGHNT and YENEEA. Germline trimming cut 5 bases from V and 1 base from J; bases unmatched to any gene: 2. CDR3 nucleotide sequence: TGTGCCAGCAGCCCGGGACAGGGGAACACTGAAGCTTTCTTT. Its protein is CASSPGQGNTEAFF.

V gene TRBV19 combines with J gene TRBJ2-1; D unclear. The germline V and J ends were trimmed by 1 base and 2 bases, with 3 bases remaining between them. The germline V gene has CDR1 LNHDA and CDR2 SQIVND (reference sequence). The CDR3 covers 13 residues. CDR3 region: CASSIVAYNEQFF. The CDR3 DNA follows: TGTGCCAGTAGTATAGTAGCCTACAATGAGCAGTTCTTC. Combining the CDR3 with reference TRBV19 and TRBJ2-1 gives the whole variable domain DGGITQSPKYLFRKEGQNVTLSCEQNLNHDAMYWYRQDPGQGLRLIYYSQIVNDFQKGDIAEGYSVSREKKESFPLTVTSAQKNPTAFYLCASSIVAYNEQFFGPGTRLTVL.

This clone was detected only a few times. The chain uses TRBV10-1 and TRBJ1-6; 7 bases are a match to TRBD1. V lost 7 bases and J lost 4; bases outside the gene matches: 10. The CDR3 has 16 amino acids. Germline loops: CDR1 WNHNN, CDR2 SYGVQD (reference sequence). The CDR3 loop is CASTRTGKPYNSPLHF. The CDR3 nucleotides are TGCGCCAGCACCAGGACAGGAAAGCCTTATAATTCACCCCTCCACTTT.

DNA of the CDR3: TGTGCCAGCAGCCCGAGACCGGGACAGGGGGCTCTCGAGCAGTACTTC. The encoded protein is CASSPRPGQGALEQYF. This chain links TRBV7-9 with TRBJ2-7, with TRBD1 identical over 12 bases. The CDR3 covers 16 residues. Germline trimming cut 5 bases from V and 6 bases from J; bases unmatched to any gene: 11. Germline CDR1 SEHNR, CDR2 FQNEAQ (reference sequence).

CDR3 protein: CSVEGGPIGTDTQYF. CDR3 bases: TGCAGCGTTGAAGGCGGTCCTATTGGCACAGATACGCAGTATTTT. The rearrangement links TRBV29-1 to TRBJ2-3; D unresolved. Trimming left V 1 base short and J 1 base short, with 12 bases between. The CDR3 loop spans 15 amino acids. Germline lookup yields CDR1 SQVTM and CDR2 ANQGSEA.

The rearrangement joins TRBV6-1 to TRBJ1-1; TRBD1 agrees at 7 bases. The V gene's germline CDR1 is MNHNS and CDR2 SASEGT. The CDR3 length is 13 residues. Losses at the gene ends were 3 bases for V and 6 bases for J; bases not matched to a gene: 4. CDR3 sequence: CASSDRGRSEAFF. The CDR3 DNA follows: TGTGCCAGCAGTGACAGGGGGAGGTCTGAAGCTTTCTTT.

The chain carries TRBV18 and TRBJ1-2, with TRBD1 matching over 8 bases. The CDR3 totals 16 residues. V was pared by 3 bases and J by 3 bases, with 9 bases of the junction left unmatched. The germline V gene has CDR1 KGHSH and CDR2 LQKENI. The CDR3 DNA sequence: TGTGCCAGCTCACCCCTCGGACAGGGAAATGACTATGGCTACACCTTC. Protein product: CASSPLGQGNDYGYTF.

V gene TRBV12-5 combines with J gene TRBJ1-5, with 8 bases lining up with TRBD1. Germline V gene sequence: CDR1 LGHNT, CDR2 FRNRAP. This CDR3 comprises 16 residues. V was clipped by 1 base and J by 5 bases; unmatched bases: 7. The CDR3 sequence is CASGLASGQVDQPQHF. In DNA, the CDR3 is TGTGCTAGTGGTTTGGCCTCGGGACAGGTTGATCAGCCCCAGCATTTT.

The rearrangement links TRBV28 to TRBJ1-5; no reliable D call. V gave up 6 bases and J gave up 2 bases, with 5 bases separating them. The germline V gene has CDR1 MDHEN and CDR2 SYDVKM. This CDR3 comprises 12 residues. The CDR3 reads CASRLGNQPQHF. The DNA of the CDR3 is TGTGCCAGCAGACTTGGCAATCAGCCCCAGCATTTT.

V gene TRBV7-6 combines with J gene TRBJ1-1; D uncertain. Germline CDR1 reads SGHVS; CDR2 reads FNYEAQ. V shed 5 bases and J shed 0 bases, with 13 bases lying between them. CDR3 length: 15 residues. Here the CDR3 DNA reads TGTGCCAGCAGCGCAGGACTGAACATGAACACTGAAGCTTTCTTT. Translated: CASSAGLNMNTEAFF. The full variable domain, with the rest looked up from reference TRBV7-6 and TRBJ1-1, is GAGVSQSPRYKVTKRGQDVALRCDPISGHVSLYWYRQALGQGPEFLTYFNYEAQQDKSGLPNDRFSAERPEGSISTLTIQRTEQRDSAMYRCASSAGLNMNTEAFFGQGTRLTVV.

CDR3 coding DNA: TGTGCCAGCAATCTAGCGGGACCCTACAATGAGCAGTTCTTC. Translating gives CASNLAGPYNEQFF. The rearrangement links TRBV2 to TRBJ2-1, with 9 bases aligning to TRBD2. There are 14 residues in the CDR3. V was clipped by 7 bases and J by 2 bases; unmatched bases: 3. In germline, CDR1 is SNHLY, CDR2 FYNNEI.

The gene calls are TRBV6-6 and TRBJ2-3, with TRBD1 as a possible D gene (6 bases). The V gene lost 5 bases and the J gene lost 0 bases, with 21 bases spanning the gap. CDR3 length: 18 residues. CDR1 MNHNY and CDR2 SVGAGI come from the germline V gene (reference sequence). The CDR3 is CASSPLLQGQPSTDTQYF. DNA of the CDR3: TGTGCCAGCAGTCCCTTACTTCAAGGACAGCCTAGCACAGATACGCAGTATTTT.

The chain carries TRBV2 and TRBJ2-7, with D possibly TRBD2 on 6 matching bases. Looked up from germline, CDR1 is SNHLY and CDR2 is FYNNEI. Trimming cost V 6 bases and J 3 bases, with 18 bases left between them. The CDR3 length is 15 residues. DNA for the CDR3: TGTGCCAGCAGCACCCCCGGGGGAGTGGGCTACGAGCAGTACTTC. Its protein product is CASSTPGGVGYEQYF.

This chain joins TRBV27 and TRBJ1-2; a possible D gene is TRBD1 (6 bases). Germline V gene sequence: CDR1 MNHEY, CDR2 SMNVEV (reference sequence). The CDR3 loop spans 15 amino acids. Deletions cut 0 bases from V and 7 bases from J, with 15 bases between. CDR3 region: CASSLSRAIRGGYTF. The CDR3 DNA reads as TGTGCCAGCAGTTTATCCCGCGCTATCAGGGGTGGCTACACCTTC.

The chain combines TRBV28 with TRBJ2-1, with TRBD2 matching over 8 bases. The V segment lost 7 bases and the J segment 7 bases; nucleotides outside the gene matches: 9. This CDR3 is built from 14 residues. Germline CDR1 is MDHEN and CDR2 is SYDVKM. CDR3 nucleotide sequence: TGTGCCAGCACCCTTAGCGGGATGTGGAATGAGCAGTTCTTC. This codes for CASTLSGMWNEQFF.